Described below is a single TCR beta chain sequence and its context. This sample's time point: pre-sensitization, week 0. Stated treatment: therapeutic diphenylcyclopropenone sensitization with weekly scalp DPC. The sample is drawn from a study of human T cells and chemical hapten exposure. Germline V gene data show CDR1 as SGHRS and CDR2 as YFSETQ. This CDR3 spans 13 amino acids. V was cut by 1 base and J by 4 bases, with 9 bases left in between. TCRdb re-called the RACE reads through MiXCR, storing one row per CDR3 protein. This sample carries 350,000 to 450,000 distinct CDR3 sequences, approximately 5% of them seen once, and the ten largest clones take 2% to 3%.

The rearrangement joins TRBV5-1 to TRBJ2-7; D is unclear. The sample in question was whole blood, obtained in connection with sensitization to the hapten diphenylcyclopropenone (DPC). The receptor was isolated from a woman aged 45-65 years with alopecia areata. Some clones in this sample may be carry-over from other donors' samples. Here the CDR3 reads CASSLRKGYEQYF. The CDR3 DNA reads TGCGCCAGCAGCTTGCGGAAAGGGTACGAGCAGTACTTC.